This T cell receptor (beta chain) is drawn from a study of blood T cell repertoires in COVID-19. The V and J ends lost 7 bases and 2 bases, in that order; junction bases with no gene match: 6. CDR3 length: 15 amino acids. The germline gives CDR1 LGHNA, CDR2 YNFKEQ. Some clones are missing from TCRdb's copy, which holds only in-frame ones; the method was immunoSEQ multiplex PCR. The sample has some 130,000 clones, approximately 74% seen once. The source is a woman aged 65 to 85 with acute or convalescent COVID-19. This chain links TRBV4-2 with TRBJ2-3; 10 bases are a match to TRBD2. The sequenced sample consisted of peripheral blood. The CDR3 region has the DNA TGTGCCAGCACATTAGGACTAGCGGACACAGATACGCAGTATTTT. This encodes CASTLGLADTDTQYF.